A selection of T cell receptor beta chains follows, all from one sample in a study of CD8 T cells in ankylosing spondylitis. TCRdb reprocessed the 5' RACE reads with MiXCR, giving one entry per CDR3 protein. There are around 540,000 distinct CDR3 sequences in the sample; 9.5% to 15% occur only once, and around 7% lies in the top ten. Input material: blood, either unsorted or a sorted T cell fraction (not recorded which). The source is a male donor with ankylosing spondylitis. Each CDR3 is given without its conserved first and last residue. The order of the fields is V gene, J gene, CDR3 protein.

>TRBV20-1|TRBJ2-5
SPGQAETQY
>TRBV11-2|TRBJ2-7
ASSLFNSYEQY
>TRBV6-2/TRBV6-3|TRBJ2-1
ASSHMTNYNEQF
>TRBV3-1|TRBJ2-5
ASSHSVLAKETQY
>TRBV29-1|TRBJ2-3
STTSGREGGSGTDTQY
>TRBV27|TRBJ1-5
ASSYADGLPQH
>TRBV12-3/TRBV12-4|TRBJ2-2
ASSLAGVDTGELF
>TRBV5-1|TRBJ2-2
ASSWETGGRSVGELF
>TRBV20-1|TRBJ2-1
SAISPSGTLSYNEQF
>TRBV20-1|TRBJ2-7
SAMTGTLLYEQY
>TRBV7-2|TRBJ2-5
ASSLDMRGETQY
>TRBV5-1|TRBJ2-7
ASSGTGPSYEQY
>TRBV2|TRBJ2-2
ANGLGTGGELF
>TRBV20-1|TRBJ2-3
SARGAGEGTQY
>TRBV7-7|TRBJ2-1
ASSARQASYNEQF
>TRBV30|TRBJ1-5
AWSLMDRDQPQH
>TRBV24-1|TRBJ2-3
ATSDARSTDTQY
>TRBV15|TRBJ2-5
ATSLAGYQETQY
>TRBV5-1|TRBJ2-1
ASSSLGGGKSSYNEQF
>TRBV12-3/TRBV12-4|TRBJ2-5
ASSPRDRGGSETQY
>TRBV5-1|TRBJ1-2
ASSLDRTTGGYT
>TRBV14|TRBJ2-7
ASSQGATFTYEQY
>TRBV7-7|TRBJ2-3
ASSFSSGGTDTQY
>TRBV6-4|TRBJ2-1
ASSFEGGSYNEQF
>TRBV20-1|TRBJ2-3
SARLDRGRGTDTQY
>TRBV2|TRBJ2-1
ASSPGRTGANEQF
>TRBV6-1|TRBJ2-1
ASTETNRVSYNEQF
>TRBV18|TRBJ1-4
ASSLGFSEKLF
>TRBV20-1|TRBJ1-1
SPSQGRVNTEAF
>TRBV20-1|TRBJ1-1
RRGRLNTEAF
>TRBV10-1|TRBJ2-3
ASSETLEISDTQY
>TRBV5-1|TRBJ2-3
ASSSDGRQGDTQY